Given below is one T cell receptor (beta chain) in context. V was trimmed by 2 bases and J by 3 bases, leaving 10 bases between them. Germline V CDR1 and CDR2: MDHEN, SYDVKM. This CDR3 spans 15 amino acids. The record originates from a study of shared clonotypes between healthy human individuals. Repertoires were generated with immunoSEQ multiplex PCR, while TCRdb's copy carries only in-frame clones and drops some. The table lists about a million clones, over 60% of them singletons. Only Caucasian adults living in Nashville, Tennessee served as donors. This receptor was identified in a man between 18 and 29 years old in good health. Sequenced input: memory CD4+ T cells sorted from blood. Regarding subset: CD45RA-negative fraction. This rearrangement joins TRBV28 to TRBJ1-4; D is unclear. CDR3 amino acids: CASSLEPQANEKLFF. The CDR3 DNA sequence: TGTGCCAGCAGTTTAGAGCCCCAGGCTAATGAAAAACTGTTTTTT. Drawing the rest from reference TRBV28 and TRBJ1-4, the complete variable domain is DVKVTQSSRYLVKRTGEKVFLECVQDMDHENMFWYRQDPGLGLRLIYFSYDVKMKEKGDIPEGYSVSREKKERFSLILESASTNQTSMYLCASSLEPQANEKLFFGSGTQLSVL.